In this sample, the clone carrying this TCR beta chain turned up once. Its specificity is unknown. Relative to the germline gene, one junction end is altered; a read error may explain this. The CDR3 length is 15 residues. Germline-derived CDR1 and CDR2 are DFQATT and SNEGSKA (reference sequence). This sample stems from a study of glioma-infiltrating T cells. Turning to the study itself: Dexamethasone exposure before glioma surgery was limited to six or fewer days. Target coverage was about 4- to 11-fold for some 1 million blood T cells. Study-wide results and limits: Shared blood CDR3 signature motifs marked patients with low tissue-blood divergence.

TCR alpha and beta CDR3 regions were amplified from RNA using iRepertoire nested multiplex PCR. TCRdb independently ran MiXCR on the multiplex PCR reads; one entry per CDR3 protein. The repertoire holds fewer than 500,000 distinct CDR3 sequences, with 41% as singletons. The sequenced sample consisted of glioma tissue, nonneoplastic brain tissue, or PBMCs (not recorded which). This chain uses TRBV20-1 with TRBJ2-5; D remains unclear. This receptor was identified in a human donor with low-grade glioma or glioblastoma, undergoing nonglioma brain surgery, or in good health (not recorded which). CDR3 residues: CSARDGGQTQETEYF. The CDR3 nucleotides read TGCAGTGCTAGAGATGGTGGCCAGACCCAAGAGACCGAGTACTTC.